This is a list of T cell receptor beta chains from one sample in a study of long-term antiretroviral therapy in people with HIV. The protocol was immunoSEQ multiplex PCR, while the TCRdb copy is restricted to in-frame clones and leaves out a portion. Counted here are about 43,000 clones, more than 75% occurring once; the ten biggest clones make up approximately 5%. The sample consisted of unsorted PBMCs, taken 0.1 years before starting antiretroviral therapy. These receptors came from a woman between 45 and 65 years old with HIV. CDR3s leave out the opening cysteine and the closing phenylalanine or tryptophan. Fields, in order: clone size, V gene, CDR3 length, J gene, CDR3 protein. Rows may omit the clone size; those that give it use once, few, many or a size class.

clone size: NA; V gene: TRBV9; CDR3 length: 9; J gene: TRBJ1-1; CDR3 protein: ASGDSGEAF
clone size: few; V gene: TRBV14; CDR3 length: 11; J gene: TRBJ1-2; CDR3 protein: ASSFTTGFGYT
clone size: NA; V gene: TRBV5-1; CDR3 length: 13; J gene: TRBJ2-5; CDR3 protein: ASSLETGVRETQY
clone size: NA; V gene: TRBV7-6; CDR3 length: 14; J gene: TRBJ2-2; CDR3 protein: ASSLRDRGVTGELF
clone size: NA; V gene: TRBV6-1; CDR3 length: 11; J gene: TRBJ2-7; CDR3 protein: ASRAEFRDEQY
clone size: NA; V gene: TRBV6-5; CDR3 length: 13; J gene: TRBJ1-2; CDR3 protein: ASSRQGLENYGYT
clone size: NA; V gene: TRBV5-1; CDR3 length: 11; J gene: TRBJ1-2; CDR3 protein: ASSIGQGIGYT
clone size: once; V gene: TRBV5-6; CDR3 length: 13; J gene: TRBJ1-4; CDR3 protein: ASSSPGQNNEKLF
clone size: NA; V gene: TRBV7-9; CDR3 length: 13; J gene: TRBJ1-1; CDR3 protein: ASSLEGTGNTEAF
clone size: NA; V gene: TRBV10-3; CDR3 length: 11; J gene: TRBJ2-3; CDR3 protein: AINGGITDTQY
clone size: NA; V gene: TRBV27; CDR3 length: 11; J gene: TRBJ1-1; CDR3 protein: ASSLVGFAEAF
clone size: NA; V gene: TRBV6-5; CDR3 length: 12; J gene: TRBJ1-4; CDR3 protein: ASSFRGTNEKLF
clone size: NA; V gene: TRBV6-5; CDR3 length: 13; J gene: TRBJ1-1; CDR3 protein: ASSTGGKRVTEAF
clone size: NA; V gene: TRBV27; CDR3 length: 13; J gene: TRBJ2-1; CDR3 protein: ASSPWTGTNNEQF
clone size: NA; V gene: TRBV2; CDR3 length: 16; J gene: TRBJ2-1; CDR3 protein: ARTSGLAGVFPYNEQF
clone size: NA; V gene: TRBV19; CDR3 length: 11; J gene: TRBJ1-5; CDR3 protein: ASRQGAGQPQH
clone size: once; V gene: TRBV2; CDR3 length: 12; J gene: TRBJ2-7; CDR3 protein: ASSGGTDFYEQY
clone size: NA; V gene: TRBV15; CDR3 length: 13; J gene: TRBJ1-5; CDR3 protein: ATSRAGTGNQPQH
clone size: NA; V gene: TRBV7-2; CDR3 length: 11; J gene: TRBJ2-1; CDR3 protein: ASSSPGRNEQF
clone size: NA; V gene: TRBV6-4; CDR3 length: 12; J gene: TRBJ1-2; CDR3 protein: ASSVGQGDHGYT
clone size: NA; V gene: TRBV13; CDR3 length: 10; J gene: TRBJ1-2; CDR3 protein: ASSSGFYGYT
clone size: NA; V gene: TRBV12-2; CDR3 length: 14; J gene: TRBJ1-4; CDR3 protein: ASRPRRQSWDEKLF
clone size: few; V gene: TRBV7-3; CDR3 length: 13; J gene: TRBJ2-7; CDR3 protein: ASSLRGRGSDEQY
clone size: once; V gene: TRBV5-4; CDR3 length: 12; J gene: TRBJ1-1; CDR3 protein: ASSVDRGRTEAF
clone size: NA; V gene: TRBV6-5; CDR3 length: 12; J gene: TRBJ2-7; CDR3 protein: ASPERWSSYEQY
clone size: NA; V gene: TRBV2; CDR3 length: 12; J gene: TRBJ1-4; CDR3 protein: ASNRGGTDEKLF
clone size: NA; V gene: TRBV18; CDR3 length: 13; J gene: TRBJ1-1; CDR3 protein: ASSPLGRERVEAF
clone size: NA; V gene: TRBV29-1; CDR3 length: 12; J gene: TRBJ2-1; CDR3 protein: SVPKSTGRNEQF
clone size: NA; V gene: TRBV27; CDR3 length: 15; J gene: TRBJ2-5; CDR3 protein: ASSSPMGLAGEETQY
clone size: NA; V gene: TRBV30; CDR3 length: 11; J gene: TRBJ2-7; CDR3 protein: AWNTDRGYEQY
clone size: NA; V gene: TRBV30; CDR3 length: 8; J gene: TRBJ2-5; CDR3 protein: ACKGETQY
clone size: once; V gene: TRBV12-5; CDR3 length: 16; J gene: TRBJ1-5; CDR3 protein: ASGLGNYGGTSNQPQH
clone size: once; V gene: TRBV10-3; CDR3 length: 11; J gene: TRBJ2-3; CDR3 protein: AIGGAGTDTQY